This TCR beta chain appears in the sequencing data of a study of patients and donors after allogeneic stem cell transplantation. TCRdb called the RT-PCR reads again in MiXCR, with one record for every CDR3 protein. The sample lists around 150,000 distinct CDR3 sequences; over 35% were seen once. The CDR3 is 15 amino acids. Trimming left V 4 bases short and J 7 bases short, with 19 bases between. Germline CDR1 is MNHNS and CDR2 is SASEGT. Sequencing was performed on blood, either unsorted or a sorted T cell fraction (not recorded which). V usage is TRBV6-1 and J usage is TRBJ1-2; the D gene is possibly TRBD1 (5 bases). The receptor comes from a human donor who was either an allogeneic HSCT recipient or a stem cell or donor lymphocyte infusion donor (not recorded which). It is not recorded whose cells these are; they may come from a transplant donor. The CDR3: CASSGDSGWGCGYTF. The CDR3 nucleotides are TGTGCCAGCAGTGGGGATTCGGGGTGGGGCTGTGGCTACACCTTC.